One sample yielded the 32 T cell receptor beta chains listed below, sequenced in a study of radiation and T cells in renal cell carcinoma. Clones were sequenced by immunoSEQ multiplex PCR, and TCRdb holds only the in-frame ones, with some missing. The table has some 8,800 clones, roughly 68% seen once. Sample treatment: treatment-naive control, cytoreductive nephrectomy. Source: tumor tissue, taken from a patient whose treatment was nephrectomy without radiotherapy. These receptor sequences come from a man aged 55 to 70 with renal cell carcinoma.

The sample holds a few counts of this clone. J is TRBJ1-2 and V is TRBV7-8, with D possibly being TRBD1 (5 bases). The germline V and J ends were trimmed by 1 base and 7 bases, with 7 bases remaining between them. Germline lookup yields CDR1 SGHVS and CDR2 FQNEAQ. The CDR3 is 12 amino acids. The CDR3: CASSLERGGYTF. CDR3 sequence (DNA): TGTGCCAGCAGCTTAGAGAGGGGTGGCTACACCTTC.

This chain joins TRBV4-3 and TRBJ2-2; a weak D match, TRBD1 (6 bases). Trimming took off 4 bases at V and 3 bases at J, with 18 bases between the two ends. The CDR3 is made up of 17 amino acids. Germline V gene data show CDR1 as LGHNA and CDR2 as YSLEER. The CDR3 nucleotides are TGCGCCAGCAGCCGAGTGAAGGTTCCAGGGGACACCGGGGAGCTGTTTTTT. Its protein product is CASSRVKVPGDTGELFF.

V gene TRBV19 combines with J gene TRBJ1-1; no firm D call. Germline loops: CDR1 LNHDA, CDR2 SQIVND (reference sequence). V dropped 3 bases and J dropped 6 bases, with 8 bases sitting between them. This CDR3 is 12 amino acids long. The CDR3 DNA reads TGTGCCAGTAGTATGATTATGGCTGAAGCTTTCTTT. As protein: CASSMIMAEAFF.

This rearrangement joins TRBV5-1 to TRBJ2-5, with D possibly being TRBD1 (5 bases). Germline lookup yields CDR1 SGHRS and CDR2 YFSETQ. The CDR3 loop spans 15 amino acids. The V end lost 0 bases, the J end lost 5 bases, and 14 bases lay between the germline ends. For the CDR3, the DNA is TGCGCCAGCAGCTTGGGAGCAGGGCCGAGGGAGACCCAGTACTTC. Its protein is CASSLGAGPRETQYF.

The gene calls are TRBV18 and TRBJ2-1; D is possibly TRBD2 (6 bases). CDR3 length equals 12 residues. Germline V CDR1 and CDR2: KGHSH, LQKENI. Trimming removed 3 bases from V and 9 bases from J, with 9 bases in between. CDR3 amino acids: CASSPIGGEQFF. The CDR3 DNA follows: TGTGCCAGCTCACCGATCGGGGGTGAGCAGTTCTTC. The full variable domain, with the rest looked up from reference TRBV18 and TRBJ2-1, is NAGVMQNPRHLVRRRGQEARLRCSPMKGHSHVYWYRQLPEEGLKFMVYLQKENIIDESGMPKERFSAEFPKEGPSILRIQQVVRGDSAAYFCASSPIGGEQFFGPGTRLTVL.

As DNA, the CDR3 is TGCAGCGTCCAGGGGGGGACACACGAGCAGTACTTC. Translation: CSVQGGTHEQYF. The rearrangement uses TRBV29-1 and TRBJ2-7, with D possibly being TRBD1 or TRBD2 (7 bases each). The CDR3 runs 12 residues. CDR1 SQVTM and CDR2 ANQGSEA come from the germline V gene. V was clipped by 6 bases and J by 5 bases, with 14 bases between them.

The gene calls are TRBV2 and TRBJ2-5; D unresolved. The CDR3 length is 12 residues. Trimming removed 4 bases from V and 2 bases from J, with 5 bases in between. The V gene's germline CDR1 is SNHLY and CDR2 FYNNEI. This CDR3 reads CASSVNQETQYF. In DNA, the CDR3 is TGTGCCAGCAGTGTCAATCAAGAGACCCAGTACTTC.

V is TRBV28 and J is TRBJ1-2, with D perhaps TRBD1 (6 bases). This CDR3 comprises 13 residues. V lost 2 bases and J lost 5, with 9 bases in between. Per the germline V gene, CDR1 is MDHEN and CDR2 is SYDVKM. The CDR3 protein is CASSLITGYGYTF. Here the CDR3 DNA reads TGTGCCAGCAGTTTAATCACAGGGTATGGCTACACCTTC.

The chain links TRBV28 to TRBJ2-3, with TRBD1 matching over 7 bases. Looked up from germline, CDR1 is MDHEN and CDR2 is SYDVKM. CDR3 length equals 15 residues. The trim removed 5 bases at V and 0 bases at J, leaving 5 bases unmatched. The CDR3 nucleotides are TGTGCCAGCAGTCCACCGACAGGGAGCACAGATACGCAGTATTTT. This codes for CASSPPTGSTDTQYF.

This clone was seen more than once but under ten times. The V gene is TRBV6-5, the J gene TRBJ1-6, with TRBD1 matching 7 bases. The V segment lost 4 bases and the J segment 8 bases; nucleotides outside the gene matches: 8. There are 15 residues in the CDR3. CDR1 MNHEY and CDR2 SVGAGI come from the germline V gene. The chain's CDR3 is CASSSGQSNDSPLHF. The CDR3 nucleotides are TGTGCCAGCAGTTCGGGACAGTCCAACGATTCACCCCTCCACTTT.

This chain uses TRBV9 with TRBJ2-3, with 8 nucleotides matching TRBD2. The CDR3 extends over 16 amino acids. The germline V gene encodes CDR1 SGDLS and CDR2 YYNGEE. Trimming cost V 4 bases and J 2 bases; bases outside gene matches: 9. This chain's CDR3 is CASSSLFSGVTDTQYF. The CDR3 bases are TGTGCCAGCAGCTCCCTATTTAGCGGGGTCACAGATACGCAGTATTTT.

The chain joins TRBV6-1 to TRBJ2-1; a possible D gene is TRBD2 (6 bases). V lost 1 base, J lost 10 bases, and 11 bases lay in between. Germline V lookup: CDR1 MNHNS, CDR2 SASEGT. This CDR3 comprises 13 residues. The CDR3 DNA is TGTGCCAGCAGTGAAGGGGGTAGCGGCGAGCAGTTCTTC. Translation: CASSEGGSGEQFF.

The genes are TRBV6-5 and TRBJ2-1; tentatively, D is TRBD2 (5 bases). V lost 6 bases and J lost 5, with 17 bases in between. CDR1 and CDR2 from the germline V gene are MNHEY and SVGAGI. The CDR3 totals 15 residues. CDR3 residues: CASSSTLARNNEQFF. CDR3 bases: TGTGCCAGCAGCTCGACCCTAGCAAGGAACAATGAGCAGTTCTTC.

The rearrangement joins TRBV5-6 to TRBJ1-2; D gene ambiguous. V was clipped by 2 bases and J by 1 base, with 9 bases between them. The germline gives CDR1 SGHDT, CDR2 YYEEEE. The CDR3 sequence is 14 residues long. The CDR3 region has the DNA TGTGCCAGCAGCTTAACACCCATTAACTATGGCTACACCTTC. Encoded protein: CASSLTPINYGYTF.

The V gene is TRBV27, the J gene TRBJ2-2; D is uncertain. The CDR3 is 15 amino acids. Trimming took 2 bases from V and 4 from J, leaving 11 bases between them. Germline V gene sequence: CDR1 MNHEY, CDR2 SMNVEV (reference sequence). This CDR3 reads CASSLGVGSTGELFF. The CDR3 DNA is TGTGCCAGCAGTTTAGGGGTGGGTTCCACCGGGGAGCTGTTTTTT.

About this clone itself: Germline and junction disagree at one end, which may indicate a read error. V is TRBV10-2 and J is TRBJ2-5; weak D call: TRBD1 (6 bases). The CDR3 covers 14 residues. The germline CDR1 and CDR2 sequences are WSHSY and SAAADI. The CDR3 DNA sequence: TGCGCCAGCAGCGCCGACAGGCCGTGGGAGATCCAGTACTTC. This codes for CASSADRPWEIQYF.

This chain connects TRBV18 to TRBJ2-7; a weak D match, TRBD1 (6 bases). V dropped 1 base and J dropped 3 bases, with 19 bases sitting between them. The CDR3 consists of 17 residues. Germline CDR1 and CDR2: KGHSH and LQKENI. The CDR3: CASSPLGLARGDYEQYF. CDR3 coding DNA: TGTGCCAGCTCACCACTGGGGTTGGCCAGGGGAGACTACGAGCAGTACTTC.

The sample holds a few counts of this clone. V usage is TRBV28 and J usage is TRBJ2-5; D is possibly TRBD2 (6 bases). The V gene's germline CDR1 is MDHEN and CDR2 SYDVKM. This CDR3 region has 16 residues. Trimming cost V 8 bases and J 2 bases, with 21 bases left between them. The CDR3 DNA is TGTGCCAGCTCCAGTTTAGGTATAGCGGCACAAGAGACCCAGTACTTC. Protein sequence: CASSSLGIAAQETQYF. The variable domain in full, completed from reference TRBV28 and TRBJ2-5, reads DVKVTQSSRYLVKRTGEKVFLECVQDMDHENMFWYRQDPGLGLRLIYFSYDVKMKEKGDIPEGYSVSREKKERFSLILESASTNQTSMYLCASSSLGIAAQETQYFGPGTRLLVL.

By share, this clone ranks as medium-sized. The V call is TRBV19, the J call TRBJ1-5; D not certain. V was cut by 2 bases and J by 3 bases, with 8 bases left in between. The CDR3 has 14 residues. Germline-derived CDR1 and CDR2 are LNHDA and SQIVND (reference sequence). This CDR3 is CASSIWIYNQPQHF. In nucleotides, the CDR3 is TGTGCCAGTAGTATATGGATATACAATCAGCCCCAGCATTTT.

This chain connects TRBV12-5 to TRBJ2-4; possible D gene TRBD1, 6 bases. Germline V lookup: CDR1 LGHNT, CDR2 FRNRAP. CDR3 size: 17 residues. Trimming took off 0 bases at V and 2 bases at J, with 14 bases between the two ends. DNA for the CDR3: TGTGCTAGTGGTTTGGTACGGGATGGGACAACCAAAAACATTCAGTACTTC. Protein: CASGLVRDGTTKNIQYF.

The chain carries TRBV11-3 and TRBJ2-1; D is unresolved. The V gene's germline CDR1 is SGHNT and CDR2 YENEEA. CDR3 length: 11 amino acids. Trimming removed 5 bases at V and 13 bases at J, with 12 bases between. DNA of the CDR3: TGTGCCAGCAGCCGTCGCAACATACAGTTCTTC. It codes for CASSRRNIQFF.

The V gene is TRBV5-1, the J gene TRBJ2-1; 7 positions match TRBD2. Germline values: CDR1 SGHRS, CDR2 YFSETQ. The CDR3 has 13 amino acids. Trimming removed 1 base from V and 6 bases from J; junction bases left unmatched: 1. CDR3 sequence: CASSLREGNEQFF. In nucleotides, the CDR3 is TGCGCCAGCAGCTTGAGGGAGGGCAATGAGCAGTTCTTC.

The V gene is TRBV9, the J gene TRBJ2-7, with D perhaps assigned TRBD1 or TRBD2 (5 bases each). CDR3 length: 13 residues. Germline lookup yields CDR1 SGDLS and CDR2 YYNGEE. V dropped 4 bases and J dropped 6 bases, with 14 bases sitting between them. CDR3 residues: CASSSSGPFEQYF. The CDR3, as DNA: TGTGCCAGCAGCTCCTCGGGACCTTTCGAGCAGTACTTC.

Only a few counts were recorded for this clone. The rearrangement joins TRBV28 to TRBJ2-3; 15 nucleotides align to TRBD2. CDR3 length equals 19 residues. V trimming: 5 bases; J trimming: 1 base; junction bases outside the gene matches: 10. In germline, CDR1 is MDHEN, CDR2 SYDVKM. This CDR3 is CASSPRTSGRAGGTDTQYF. CDR3 coding DNA: TGTGCCAGCAGTCCCCGGACTAGCGGGAGGGCCGGGGGCACAGATACGCAGTATTTT.

The rearrangement uses TRBV11-3 and TRBJ1-2, with D perhaps matching TRBD1 (5 bases). The CDR3 is 15 residues long. CDR1 and CDR2 (germline): SGHNT, YENEEA. Trimming took 4 bases from V and 3 from J, leaving 15 bases between them. Here the CDR3 DNA reads TGTGCCAGCAGCTCGGGGCGGGGAGCGGACTATGGCTACACCTTC. Translation gives CASSSGRGADYGYTF.

The table lists this clone with a few counts. The chain combines TRBV6-4 with TRBJ2-2, with D possibly being TRBD1 (5 bases). CDR1 MRHNA and CDR2 SNTAGT come from the germline V gene. CDR3 size: 15 residues. V shed 4 bases and J shed 1 base, with 10 bases lying between them. The CDR3 bases are TGTGCCAGCAGTGCCCAGACAGTGAACACCGGGGAGCTGTTTTTT. Its protein product is CASSAQTVNTGELFF.

CDR3 in amino acids: CSARSSGANVLTF. As DNA, the CDR3 is TGCAGCGCCCGTTCCTCTGGGGCCAACGTCCTGACTTTC. This sequence joins TRBV29-1 and TRBJ2-6; no reliable D call. Trimming stripped 7 bases from V and 0 bases from J, with 7 bases between. The CDR3 is 13 residues long. Per germline, CDR1 SQVTM and CDR2 ANQGSEA.

The chain is built from TRBV13 and TRBJ1-1; D not certain. V lost 8 bases to trimming and J lost 2 bases, with 9 bases between them. This CDR3 has 12 residues. CDR1 is PRHDT, CDR2 FYEKMQ, per germline (reference sequence). The CDR3 DNA follows: TGTGCCAGCCACCGGGATAACACTGAAGCTTTCTTT. Translating it yields CASHRDNTEAFF.

In its sample, this clone was seen once. CDR3 residues: CASSLARVSGANVLTF. The CDR3 nucleotides are TGTGCCAGCAGCTTGGCCAGGGTCTCTGGGGCCAACGTCCTGACTTTC. This chain joins TRBV5-5 and TRBJ2-6, with D maybe TRBD1 (5 bases). CDR3 size: 16 residues. V was pared by 0 bases and J by 0 bases, with 7 bases between. Germline V lookup: CDR1 SGHKS, CDR2 YYEKEE (reference sequence).

This clone has only a few counts. The chain couples TRBV5-1 to TRBJ1-5; D remains unclear. This CDR3 region has 13 residues. Trimming removed 5 bases at V and 4 bases at J, with 10 bases between. The germline CDR1 and CDR2 sequences are SGHRS and YFSETQ. The CDR3 loop is CASSPDGNQPQHF. CDR3 nucleotide sequence: TGCGCCAGCAGTCCGGACGGGAATCAGCCCCAGCATTTT.

The chain has TRBV29-1 and TRBJ2-7; tentatively, D is TRBD2 (5 bases). V lost 3 bases, J lost 5 bases, and 14 bases lay in between. Germline CDR1 reads SQVTM; CDR2 reads ANQGSEA. CDR3 size: 13 residues. CDR3 region: CSVDSGDSDEQYF. The CDR3 DNA follows: TGCAGCGTTGACTCCGGGGATAGCGACGAGCAGTACTTC.

This clone was picked up one time. This sequence joins TRBV19 and TRBJ2-2; the D is unclear. This CDR3 is built from 13 residues. Germline assignment: CDR1 LNHDA and CDR2 SQIVND (reference sequence). V shed 5 bases and J shed 5 bases, with 9 bases lying between them. The CDR3 region has the DNA TGTGCCAGTAGTCTGGCAATGACCGGGGAGCTGTTTTTT. It specifies CASSLAMTGELFF.